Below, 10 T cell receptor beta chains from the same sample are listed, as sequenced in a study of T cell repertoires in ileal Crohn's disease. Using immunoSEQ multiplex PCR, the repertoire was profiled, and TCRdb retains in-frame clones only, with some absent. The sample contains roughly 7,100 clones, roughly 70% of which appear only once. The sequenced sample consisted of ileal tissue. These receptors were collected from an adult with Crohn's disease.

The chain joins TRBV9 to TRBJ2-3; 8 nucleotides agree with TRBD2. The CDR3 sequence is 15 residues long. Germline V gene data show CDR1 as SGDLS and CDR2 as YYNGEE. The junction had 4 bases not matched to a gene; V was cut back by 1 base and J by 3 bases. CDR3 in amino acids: CASSVRAGGTDTQYF. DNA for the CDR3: TGTGCCAGCAGCGTAAGGGCGGGGGGAACAGATACGCAGTATTTT.

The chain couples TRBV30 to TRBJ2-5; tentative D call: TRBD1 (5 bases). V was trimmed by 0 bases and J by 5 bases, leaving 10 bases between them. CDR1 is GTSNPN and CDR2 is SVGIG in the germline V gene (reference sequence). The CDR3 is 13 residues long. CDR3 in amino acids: CAWSVRAGETQYF. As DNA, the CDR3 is TGTGCCTGGAGTGTACGGGCAGGGGAGACCCAGTACTTC.

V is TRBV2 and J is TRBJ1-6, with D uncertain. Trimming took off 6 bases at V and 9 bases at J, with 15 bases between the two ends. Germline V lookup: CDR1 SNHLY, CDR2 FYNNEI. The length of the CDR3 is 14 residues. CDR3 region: CASRGSTSRSPLHF. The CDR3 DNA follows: TGTGCCAGCAGAGGGAGCACTTCACGTTCACCCCTCCACTTT.

CDR3 in amino acids: CASSLTTGNQPQHF. CDR3 sequence (DNA): TGTGCCAGCAGCCTAACCACAGGGAATCAGCCCCAGCATTTT. The rearrangement links TRBV6-5 to TRBJ1-5; TRBD1 might be the D (6 bases). Germline assignment: CDR1 MNHEY and CDR2 SVGAGI. Trimming pared 6 bases from V and 4 bases from J, leaving 13 bases between. The CDR3 runs 14 residues.

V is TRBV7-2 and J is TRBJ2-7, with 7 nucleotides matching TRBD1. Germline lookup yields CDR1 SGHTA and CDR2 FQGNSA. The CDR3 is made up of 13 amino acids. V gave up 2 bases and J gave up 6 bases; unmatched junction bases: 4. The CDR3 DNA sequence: TGTGCCAGCAGCTTATGGGACAGTCTCGAGCAGTACTTC. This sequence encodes CASSLWDSLEQYF.

The CDR3 coding sequence is TGTGCCAGCACCCGAGCGGGAGTAACAGATACGCAGTATTTT. It translates to CASTRAGVTDTQYF. This chain connects TRBV2 to TRBJ2-3; 8 bases match TRBD2. The V and J ends lost 7 bases and 3 bases, in that order; junction bases with no gene match: 6. CDR3 length equals 14 residues. Germline loops: CDR1 SNHLY, CDR2 FYNNEI.

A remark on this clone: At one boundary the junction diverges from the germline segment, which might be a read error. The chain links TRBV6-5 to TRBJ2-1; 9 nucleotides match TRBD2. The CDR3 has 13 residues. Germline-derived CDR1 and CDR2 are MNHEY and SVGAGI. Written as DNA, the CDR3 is TGTGCCAGCAGTTACTCCCTAGCGGGGCCCCCGCTCTTC. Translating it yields CASSYSLAGPPLF.

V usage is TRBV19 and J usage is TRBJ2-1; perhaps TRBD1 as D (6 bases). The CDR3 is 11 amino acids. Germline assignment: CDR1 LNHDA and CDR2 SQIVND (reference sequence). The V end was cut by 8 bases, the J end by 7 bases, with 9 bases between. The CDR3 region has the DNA TGTGCCAGTGGGGACATTAATGAGCAGTTCTTC. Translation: CASGDINEQFF.

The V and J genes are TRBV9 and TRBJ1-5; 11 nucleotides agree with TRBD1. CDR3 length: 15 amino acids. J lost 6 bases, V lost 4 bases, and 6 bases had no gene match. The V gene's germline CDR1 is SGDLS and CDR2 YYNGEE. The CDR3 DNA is TGTGCCAGCAGCCAAGGGACAGGGGGAAGTCAGCCCCAGCATTTT. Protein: CASSQGTGGSQPQHF. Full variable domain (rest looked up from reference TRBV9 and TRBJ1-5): DSGVTQTPKHLITATGQRVTLRCSPRSGDLSVYWYQQSLDQGLQFLIQYYNGEERAKGNILERFSAQQFPDLHSELNLSSLELGDSALYFCASSQGTGGSQPQHFGDGTRLSIL.

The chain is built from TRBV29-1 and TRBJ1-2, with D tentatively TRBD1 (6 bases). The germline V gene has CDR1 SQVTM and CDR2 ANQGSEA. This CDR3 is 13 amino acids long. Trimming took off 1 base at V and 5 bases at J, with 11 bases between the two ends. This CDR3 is CSVEGRQGYGYTF. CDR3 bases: TGCAGCGTTGAAGGCCGCCAGGGGTATGGCTACACCTTC.